This is a list of T cell receptor beta chains from one sample in a study of naive and memory T cell subsets. TCRdb called the UMI-ligation and nested PCR reads again in MiXCR, with one record for every CDR3 protein. The table includes around 130,000 distinct CDR3 sequences, just over 35% detected once. The sequencing input was central memory CD4+ T cells from blood. These receptors were obtained from a human donor in good health. CDR3s include the opening cysteine and the closing phenylalanine or tryptophan. Each record gives: D gene, V gene, J gene, clone size, CDR3 DNA, CDR3 protein. A D gene is named only where the DNA matches it firmly. Size values are once, few and many counts, or a class for expanded clones, and some rows have none.

D: NA
V: TRBV6-5
J: TRBJ2-7
size: NA
DNA: TGTGCCAGCAACGAACGGAACCTGGTGAAGTGGGACGAGCAGTACTTC
CDR3: CASNERNLVKWDEQYF

D: NA
V: TRBV7-9
J: TRBJ2-3
size: few
DNA: TGTGCCAGCTGTGTGGACAGTAGCACAGATACGCAGTATTTT
CDR3: CASCVDSSTDTQYF

D: TRBD2
V: TRBV20-1
J: TRBJ2-1
size: few
DNA: TGCAGTGCTAGCGGTACGGTAGCGGGTAGCTCCTACAATGAGCAGTTCTTC
CDR3: CSASGTVAGSSYNEQFF

D: NA
V: TRBV3-1
J: TRBJ1-1
size: NA
DNA: TGTGCCAGCAGCCAAGATTGGGAGGGGCCCACTGAAGCTTTCTTT
CDR3: CASSQDWEGPTEAFF

D: NA
V: TRBV6-2/TRBV6-3
J: TRBJ2-1
size: few
DNA: TGTGCCAGCAGTTATCGAACGGTACCGTTCTTC
CDR3: CASSYRTVPFF

D: NA
V: TRBV5-1
J: TRBJ2-3
size: few
DNA: TGCGCCAGCAGCTTGGGGCAGGGTTGGACAGATACGCAGTATTTT
CDR3: CASSLGQGWTDTQYF

D: NA
V: TRBV29-1
J: TRBJ1-1
size: few
DNA: TGCAGCGCCTCGAGGTTTTCCACCCCTACTTACACTGAAGCTTTCTTT
CDR3: CSASRFSTPTYTEAFF

D: TRBD1
V: TRBV7-6
J: TRBJ2-7
size: few
DNA: TGTGCCAGCAGCCGAGAGACAGGGGGCGAGCAGTACTTC
CDR3: CASSRETGGEQYF

D: NA
V: TRBV28
J: TRBJ2-3
size: NA
DNA: TGTGCCAGCAGTTTTAGGGGAGGATTCACAGATACGCAGTATTTT
CDR3: CASSFRGGFTDTQYF

D: TRBD2
V: TRBV12-3/TRBV12-4
J: TRBJ2-1
size: NA
DNA: TGTGCCAGCAGGCGGACTAGCGGGAGGGCCCAGGGCTTCCATGAGCAGTTCTTC
CDR3: CASRRTSGRAQGFHEQFF

D: NA
V: TRBV6-4
J: TRBJ2-1
size: NA
DNA: TGTGCCAGCAGTGTAGGCCACCCTCGGGATGAGCAGTTCTTC
CDR3: CASSVGHPRDEQFF

D: NA
V: TRBV10-2
J: TRBJ2-2
size: few
DNA: TGCGCCAGCAGTATTGGCAGGGGGAGGACCGGGGAGCTGTTTTTT
CDR3: CASSIGRGRTGELFF

D: NA
V: TRBV29-1
J: TRBJ2-5
size: few
DNA: TGCAGCGTTGAAGATTCTACAGGGAAAGAGACCCAGTACTTC
CDR3: CSVEDSTGKETQYF

D: NA
V: TRBV5-5
J: TRBJ2-1
size: many
DNA: TGTGCCAGCAGTTATCAATCACCACTCTCCTACAATGAGCAGTTCTTC
CDR3: CASSYQSPLSYNEQFF

D: NA
V: TRBV18
J: TRBJ2-7
size: few
DNA: TGTGCCAGCTCACCACACTCCTACGAGCAGTACTTC
CDR3: CASSPHSYEQYF

D: NA
V: TRBV28
J: TRBJ1-2
size: many
DNA: TGTGCCAGCAGTCTATTTTTGGGCTCCGATGGCTACACCTTC
CDR3: CASSLFLGSDGYTF

D: NA
V: TRBV14
J: TRBJ1-1
size: NA
DNA: TGTGCCAGCAGCCGGCAAACGAACACTGAAGCTTTCTTT
CDR3: CASSRQTNTEAFF

D: NA
V: TRBV28
J: TRBJ2-3
size: NA
DNA: TGTGCCAGCAGTTTATTTTCTGTGTCCCGTGATACGCAGTATTTT
CDR3: CASSLFSVSRDTQYF

D: NA
V: TRBV20-1
J: TRBJ2-1
size: NA
DNA: TGCAGTTCTACGGGCAATGAGCAGTTCTTC
CDR3: CSSTGNEQFF

D: NA
V: TRBV3-1
J: TRBJ2-3
size: few
DNA: TGTGCCAGCAATATGGCGGGACGGGCAACAGATACGCAGTATTTT
CDR3: CASNMAGRATDTQYF

D: NA
V: TRBV20-1
J: TRBJ1-2
size: NA
DNA: TGCAGTGCTAGACGGGATTTGGGCTATGGCTACACCTTC
CDR3: CSARRDLGYGYTF

D: TRBD2
V: TRBV3-1
J: TRBJ2-5
size: once
DNA: TGTGCCAGCAGCCACCTAGCGGGAGAAGAGACCCAGTACTTC
CDR3: CASSHLAGEETQYF

D: TRBD2
V: TRBV28
J: TRBJ2-1
size: few
DNA: TGTGCCAGCTGTCCGGCGGGAGGATACAATGAGCAGTTCTTC
CDR3: CASCPAGGYNEQFF

D: NA
V: TRBV12-3/TRBV12-4
J: TRBJ1-2
size: NA
DNA: TGTGCCAGCAGTTTGGGGGGGTACCCCTATGGCTACACCTTC
CDR3: CASSLGGYPYGYTF

D: NA
V: TRBV11-2
J: TRBJ2-1
size: few
DNA: TGTGCCAGCAGCTTAGTTGACGGGAGAAGGGACAATGAGCAGTTCTTC
CDR3: CASSLVDGRRDNEQFF

D: NA
V: TRBV7-2
J: TRBJ1-1
size: few
DNA: TGTGCCAGCAGCTTATTTGGAGGGGGGCTGAACACTGAAGCTTTCTTT
CDR3: CASSLFGGGLNTEAFF

D: NA
V: TRBV4-1
J: TRBJ2-4
size: few
DNA: TGCGCCAGCAGCCCGATCGGGATTCATAGGATGCCGGCCAAAAACATTCAGTACTTC
CDR3: CASSPIGIHRMPAKNIQYF

D: NA
V: TRBV9
J: TRBJ2-7
size: few
DNA: TGTGCCAGCAGCGTCGAAGCGGAGCTACCTTACGAGCAGTACTTC
CDR3: CASSVEAELPYEQYF

D: NA
V: TRBV7-9
J: TRBJ2-7
size: few
DNA: TGTGCCAGCACACTGGACAGCCGCCTAACCTACGAGCAGTACTTC
CDR3: CASTLDSRLTYEQYF

D: TRBD2
V: TRBV2
J: TRBJ2-1
size: few
DNA: TGTGCCAGCAGTGAGTTACTAGCGGGAGGCGAGCAGTTCTTC
CDR3: CASSELLAGGEQFF

D: NA
V: TRBV28
J: TRBJ2-1
size: NA
DNA: TGTGCCAGCAACCCCCTGAGTACCTACAATGAGCAGTTCTTC
CDR3: CASNPLSTYNEQFF

D: NA
V: TRBV29-1
J: TRBJ2-7
size: NA
DNA: TGCAGCGTCCGCGTGTCCTACGAGCAGTACTTC
CDR3: CSVRVSYEQYF

D: TRBD1
V: TRBV15
J: TRBJ1-6
size: NA
DNA: TGTGCCACCAGCAGAGACAGGGGACAGTTCCACTTT
CDR3: CATSRDRGQFHF

D: TRBD2
V: TRBV20-1
J: TRBJ2-1
size: NA
DNA: TGCAGTGCAAGAAATAGCGGGACCTACAATGAGCAGTTCTTC
CDR3: CSARNSGTYNEQFF

D: TRBD1
V: TRBV24-1
J: TRBJ2-3
size: NA
DNA: TGTGCCACCAGTGCGGCCGGGACAGGGGACACAGATACGCAGTATTTT
CDR3: CATSAAGTGDTDTQYF

D: NA
V: TRBV20-1
J: TRBJ1-1
size: NA
DNA: TGCAGTGCTAGATGGCAGGGGACCGAAGCTTTCTTT
CDR3: CSARWQGTEAFF

D: NA
V: TRBV6-1
J: TRBJ2-1
size: NA
DNA: TGTGCCAGCAGGGTGGCTAGCATATTGTACAATGAGCAGTTCTTC
CDR3: CASRVASILYNEQFF

D: NA
V: TRBV6-2/TRBV6-3
J: TRBJ2-1
size: NA
DNA: TGTGCCAGCAGTTACGATCCAGCGGGCGACAATGAGCAGTTCTTC
CDR3: CASSYDPAGDNEQFF

D: NA
V: TRBV5-5
J: TRBJ2-2
size: NA
DNA: TGTGCCAGCAGCAAGAACACCGGGGAGCTGTTTTTT
CDR3: CASSKNTGELFF

D: NA
V: TRBV6-2/TRBV6-3
J: TRBJ2-6
size: NA
DNA: TGTGCCAGCACCGCAAGTGGGAAGGCTGGGGCCAACGTCCTGACTTTC
CDR3: CASTASGKAGANVLTF